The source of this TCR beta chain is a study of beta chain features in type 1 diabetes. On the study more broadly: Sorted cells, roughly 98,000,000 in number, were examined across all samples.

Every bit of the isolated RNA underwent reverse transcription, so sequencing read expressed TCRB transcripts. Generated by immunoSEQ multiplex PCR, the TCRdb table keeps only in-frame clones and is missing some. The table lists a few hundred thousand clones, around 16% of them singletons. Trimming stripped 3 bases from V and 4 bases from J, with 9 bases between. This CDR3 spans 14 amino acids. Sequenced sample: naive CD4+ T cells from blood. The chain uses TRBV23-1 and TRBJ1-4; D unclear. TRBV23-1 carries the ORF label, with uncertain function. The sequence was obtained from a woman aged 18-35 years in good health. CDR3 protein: CASSQYFFNEKLFF. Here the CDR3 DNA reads TGCGCCAGCAGTCAGTACTTCTTTAATGAAAAACTGTTTTTT.